This T cell receptor beta chain is drawn from a study of CD4+ T cells in melanoma. Findings and limits, study-wide: In melanoma, neoantigen-specific CD4+ T cells reportedly differed in differentiation state. CD8+ T cell, macrophage and B cell function reportedly correlated with neoantigen-specific CD4+ T cells.

This clone was detected a few times. Its antigen is undetermined. Measured with immunoSEQ multiplex PCR; TCRdb has only the in-frame clones, and not every one. Altogether 20,000 to 25,000 clones are present, around 80% being singletons, with the ten largest covering 9% to 10%. With 5 bases clipped from V and 6 bases from J, the junction kept 3 bases outside the gene matches. CDR3 size: 12 residues. Germline assignment: CDR1 SGHTA and CDR2 FQGTGA. The sequence was obtained from a human donor with melanoma. This chain uses TRBV7-3 with TRBJ1-2; 7 positions agree with TRBD1. The CDR3 DNA reads TGTGCCAGCAGCCTGACAGGGCATGGCTACACCTTC. It yields the protein CASSLTGHGYTF.